Presented here are 27 T cell receptor beta chains from one specimen sequenced in a study of spatial heterogeneity in lung cancer. Study outcomes and limitations: Mutation tallies in tumors tracked expanded intratumoral alpha and beta TCR counts.

Time point given: sample taken at primary tumor resection. The antigens these receptors bind are not known. TCRdb re-called the 5' RACE reads through MiXCR, storing one row per CDR3 protein. The table has a few thousand distinct CDR3 sequences, approximately 5% seen once. Source: lung tumor tissue, taken at surgery. These receptors were collected from a female donor with early-stage non-small cell lung cancer.

By proportion, this clonotype is medium-sized. The V call is TRBV7-2, the J call TRBJ2-6, with D possibly being TRBD1 (5 bases). The germline CDR1 and CDR2 sequences are SGHTA and FQGNSA. CDR3 length: 19 residues. V lost 2 bases, J lost 1 base, and 18 bases lay in between. CDR3 sequence (DNA): TGTGCCAGCAGCTTATTTAACCGGTGGGGCGCATCTGGGGCCAACGTCCTGACTTTC. Its protein product is CASSLFNRWGASGANVLTF. Based on the CDR3 plus reference TRBV7-2 and TRBJ2-6, the full variable domain is GAGVSQSPSNKVTEKGKDVELRCDPISGHTALYWYRQSLGQGLEFLIYFQGNSAPDKSGLPSDRFSAERTGGSVSTLTIQRTQQEDSAVYLCASSLFNRWGASGANVLTFGAGSRLTVL.

By share, this clonotype ranks as large. The DNA of the CDR3 is TGTGCCAGCAGCTTAGGGTACAATGAGCAGTTCTTC. Its protein product is CASSLGYNEQFF. This chain links TRBV7-9 with TRBJ2-1; D gene ambiguous. With 1 base removed from V and 4 bases from J, the gap between germline ends came to 2 bases. Germline-derived CDR1 and CDR2 are SEHNR and FQNEAQ (reference sequence). The length of the CDR3 is 12 residues. Variable domain in full (rest from reference TRBV7-9 and TRBJ2-1): DTGVSQNPRHKITKRGQNVTFRCDPISEHNRLYWYRQTLGQGPEFLTYFQNEAQLEKSRLLSDRFSAERPKGSFSTLEIQRTEQGDSAMYLCASSLGYNEQFFGPGTRLTVL.

The chain recombines TRBV20-1 with TRBJ1-1, with a weak D call TRBD1 (5 bases). Trimming left V 6 bases short and J 0 bases short, with 23 bases between. The germline V gene has CDR1 DFQATT and CDR2 SNEGSKA (reference sequence). The CDR3 has 17 residues. CDR3 coding DNA: TGCAGTGCCCAGTTCGGGCAGGGTTTAGGCTTGAACACTGAAGCTTTCTTT. Protein sequence: CSAQFGQGLGLNTEAFF.

This clonotype has ten or more counts. The chain couples TRBV20-1 to TRBJ1-2; D uncertain. The CDR3 runs 13 residues. Trimming shortened V by 7 bases and J by 4 bases, and 16 bases separated the two germline ends. Germline V CDR1 and CDR2: DFQATT, SNEGSKA (reference sequence). CDR3 protein: CSGFDRRFYGYTF. The DNA for the CDR3 is TGCAGTGGGTTTGATCGGAGATTCTATGGCTACACCTTC.

In its sample, this clonotype is medium-sized (0.01 to 0.1%). The rearrangement uses TRBV6-6 and TRBJ2-3, with 11 bases lining up with TRBD1. CDR1 MNHNY and CDR2 SVGAGI come from the germline V gene (reference sequence). V was clipped by 6 bases and J by 4 bases; unmatched bases: 9. The CDR3 runs to 16 residues. Here the CDR3 DNA reads TGTGCCAGCAGGCAACGAGGACAGGGGGCCGCAGATACGCAGTATTTT. It codes for CASRQRGQGAADTQYF.

This clonotype rates as medium-sized (0.01 to 0.1%). The rearrangement links TRBV19 to TRBJ2-1; D not resolved. Trimming took off 7 bases at V and 0 bases at J, with 10 bases between the two ends. The germline V gene has CDR1 LNHDA and CDR2 SQIVND (reference sequence). There are 14 residues in the CDR3. Here the CDR3 DNA reads TGTGCCAGTACCCTCCGAAGCTCCTACAATGAGCAGTTCTTC. Amino acids: CASTLRSSYNEQFF.

This clonotype appeared many times. J is TRBJ1-5 and V is TRBV10-3, with 8 bases that match TRBD1. V shed 8 bases, J shed 7 bases, and the junction held 10 bases outside the gene matches. CDR3 length equals 14 residues. Germline V gene lookup returns CDR1 ENHRY and CDR2 SYGVKD. CDR3 nucleotides: TGTGCCATCGGGACGGACAGGGCACGACAGCCCCAGCATTTT. It encodes CAIGTDRARQPQHF.

This sequence joins TRBV2 and TRBJ2-3; TRBD2 matches at 11 bases. V dropped 8 bases and J dropped 4; count of bases not matched to a gene: 14. In germline, CDR1 is SNHLY, CDR2 FYNNEI. This CDR3 has 17 amino acids. CDR3 coding DNA: TGTGCCAGCTCCCTCCTCGGGACTAGCGGTTACCCAGATACGCAGTATTTT. This gives the protein CASSLLGTSGYPDTQYF. Based on the CDR3 plus reference TRBV2 and TRBJ2-3, the full variable domain is EPEVTQTPSHQVTQMGQEVILRCVPISNHLYFYWYRQILGQKVEFLVSFYNNEISEKSEIFDDQFSVERPDGSNFTLKIRSTKLEDSAMYFCASSLLGTSGYPDTQYFGPGTRLTVL.

This clonotype was counted at least ten times. The CDR3 reads CASSLYRGPGTEAFF. The CDR3 region has the DNA TGTGCCAGCAGCCTATACAGGGGGCCAGGCACTGAAGCTTTCTTT. The chain uses TRBV3-1 and TRBJ1-1; TRBD1 matches at 9 bases. From germline, CDR1 is LGHDT and CDR2 YNNKEL (reference sequence). Trimming at V came to 4 bases and at J to 4 bases, leaving 7 bases not matched to a gene. The CDR3 sequence is 15 residues long.

Within the sample, this clonotype is medium-sized. CDR3 region: CASRIYRTQYF. Written as DNA, the CDR3 is TGTGCCAGCAGGATCTATCGGACCCAGTACTTC. The chain uses TRBV6-5 and TRBJ2-5; D not certain. The V end lost 6 bases, the J end lost 7 bases, and 9 bases lay between the germline ends. The germline gives CDR1 MNHEY, CDR2 SVGAGI. The CDR3 has 11 amino acids.

A few counts support this clonotype. The V gene is TRBV7-2, the J gene TRBJ1-3; the D is unclear. Per germline, CDR1 SGHTA and CDR2 FQGNSA. This CDR3 comprises 12 residues. V was cut by 2 bases and J by 4 bases, with 3 bases left in between. CDR3 DNA: TGTGCCAGCAGCTTACAGGGAAACACCATATATTTT. Its protein is CASSLQGNTIYF.

This clonotype was observed many times. The rearrangement joins TRBV6-2 or TRBV6-3 to TRBJ2-1; 9 bases are shared with TRBD2. Germline CDR1 reads MNHEY; CDR2 reads SVGEGT. This CDR3 region has 15 residues. V shed 5 bases and J 2 bases; nucleotides not matched to a gene: 4. CDR3 in amino acids: CASSNSGRPYNEQFF. CDR3 DNA sequence: TGTGCCAGCAGTAACAGCGGGAGGCCCTACAATGAGCAGTTCTTC.

By share of the sample, this clonotype is medium-sized. The rearrangement uses TRBV28 and TRBJ1-1, with D perhaps TRBD1 (5 bases). Per the germline V gene, CDR1 is MDHEN and CDR2 is SYDVKM. The CDR3 sequence is 12 residues long. V was cut by 8 bases and J by 9 bases, with 16 bases left in between. CDR3 loop: CASGLGGNQAFF. CDR3 in DNA: TGTGCCAGCGGATTGGGGGGGAACCAAGCTTTCTTT.

This clonotype is labeled medium-sized. This chain joins TRBV20-1 and TRBJ1-2; 10 nucleotides agree with TRBD1. With 3 bases clipped from V and 4 bases from J, the junction kept 5 bases outside the gene matches. Looked up from germline, CDR1 is DFQATT and CDR2 is SNEGSKA (reference sequence). The CDR3 spans 14 residues. The CDR3 nucleotides read TGCAGTGCTAGCCCCTGGACAGGGGGCTATGGCTACACCTTC. Its protein is CSASPWTGGYGYTF.

Relative to its sample, this clonotype is medium-sized. The gene calls are TRBV11-2 and TRBJ2-5; 9 nucleotides line up with TRBD1. The CDR3 runs 15 residues. Germline-derived CDR1 and CDR2 are SGHAT and FQNNGV. V trimming: 5 bases; J trimming: 4 bases; junction bases outside the gene matches: 8. CDR3: CASSPPGQGRETQYF. CDR3 DNA: TGTGCCAGCAGCCCGCCGGGACAGGGAAGAGAGACCCAGTACTTC.

This clonotype is labeled medium-sized. The rearrangement uses TRBV7-2 and TRBJ2-1, with 14 bases aligning to TRBD2. J was trimmed by 7 bases and V by 3 bases; bases with no gene match: 5. From germline, CDR1 is SGHTA and CDR2 FQGNSA. The CDR3 loop spans 16 amino acids. The CDR3, as DNA: TGTGCCAGCAGCTTCCCGGGACTAGCGGGAGTGAATGAGCAGTTCTTC. Translated: CASSFPGLAGVNEQFF. Supplemented by reference TRBV7-2 and TRBJ2-1, the full variable domain reads GAGVSQSPSNKVTEKGKDVELRCDPISGHTALYWYRQSLGQGLEFLIYFQGNSAPDKSGLPSDRFSAERTGGSVSTLTIQRTQQEDSAVYLCASSFPGLAGVNEQFFGPGTRLTVL.

Ten or more counts support this clonotype. V and J are TRBV30 and TRBJ1-1; D gene unclear. Trimming cost V 5 bases and J 5 bases, with 18 bases left between them. Germline V gives CDR1 GTSNPN, CDR2 SVGIG (reference sequence). The CDR3 loop spans 14 amino acids. CDR3 in amino acids: CAWGLGGRETEAFF. CDR3 bases: TGTGCCTGGGGTCTCGGAGGTCGGGAGACTGAAGCTTTCTTT.

Sample share makes this clonotype medium-sized. This rearrangement joins TRBV12-3 or TRBV12-4 to TRBJ2-3, with 9 positions matching TRBD2. The length of the CDR3 is 15 residues. The V and J ends lost 2 bases and 2 bases, in that order; junction bases with no gene match: 2. The CDR3 here is CASSLLAGPTDTQYF. The DNA for the CDR3 is TGTGCCAGCAGTTTACTAGCGGGACCCACAGATACGCAGTATTTT.

By sample share, this clonotype is large. The chain links TRBV2 to TRBJ1-4, with TRBD1 matching over 8 bases. CDR3 size: 14 residues. V trimming: 6 bases; J trimming: 4 bases; junction bases outside the gene matches: 4. CDR1 is SNHLY, CDR2 FYNNEI, per germline. The CDR3 DNA reads as TGTGCCAGCAGAAAACAGGGGGTTAATGAAAAACTGTTTTTT. This translates into CASRKQGVNEKLFF.

In its sample, this clonotype was seen a few times. V usage is TRBV5-1 and J usage is TRBJ2-3; TRBD2 is a possible D gene (6 bases). The CDR3 contains 12 residues. With 4 bases removed from V and 9 bases from J, the gap between germline ends came to 12 bases. Germline CDR1 reads SGHRS; CDR2 reads YFSETQ. CDR3 nucleotides: TGCGCCAGCAGCATCGGGAGCGGGACGCAGTATTTT. Protein: CASSIGSGTQYF.

This clonotype is medium-sized within its sample. The chain links TRBV7-9 to TRBJ2-2; the D is unclear. Trimming cost V 3 bases and J 0 bases, with 5 bases left between them. The germline V gene has CDR1 SEHNR and CDR2 FQNEAQ (reference sequence). CDR3 length equals 14 residues. The CDR3, as DNA: TGTGCCAGCAGCTTCTATGCGAACACCGGGGAGCTGTTTTTT. It translates to CASSFYANTGELFF.

This clonotype is termed medium-sized. The chain carries TRBV12-3 or TRBV12-4 and TRBJ2-3; 12 bases match TRBD2. The CDR3 sequence is 17 residues long. The ends lost 4 bases at V and 2 bases at J; junction bases unmatched: 7. Here the CDR3 reads CASSSRGLAGLTDTQYF. CDR3 bases: TGTGCCAGCAGTTCAAGAGGACTAGCGGGACTCACAGATACGCAGTATTTT.

This clonotype showed up many times. The chain combines TRBV19 with TRBJ1-5; TRBD1 agrees at 7 bases. The V and J ends lost 3 bases and 9 bases, in that order; junction bases with no gene match: 5. This CDR3 comprises 13 residues. Germline V gives CDR1 LNHDA, CDR2 SQIVND (reference sequence). The CDR3, as DNA: TGTGCCAGTAGTATTGACAGGGAGCGGCCCCAGCATTTT. Translating it yields CASSIDRERPQHF.

In its sample, this clonotype ranks as medium-sized. The J gene is TRBJ2-7, the V gene TRBV4-1; 12 nucleotides align to TRBD2. Germline values: CDR1 MGHRA, CDR2 YSYEKL. This CDR3 spans 19 amino acids. The ends lost 3 bases at V and 0 bases at J; junction bases unmatched: 12. The CDR3 here is CASSHPSGTSGPSSYEQYV. CDR3 sequence (DNA): TGCGCCAGCAGCCACCCTTCCGGGACTAGCGGGCCTAGCTCCTACGAGCAGTACGTC.

This clonotype is medium-sized in the sample. The chain has TRBV7-9 and TRBJ2-3, with 7 bases that match TRBD1. Per germline, CDR1 SEHNR and CDR2 FQNEAQ (reference sequence). The junction had 7 bases not matched to a gene; V was cut back by 0 bases and J by 7 bases. This CDR3 has 15 amino acids. CDR3 region: CASSLAGTVGNTQYF. The DNA for the CDR3 is TGTGCCAGCAGCTTAGCCGGGACAGTCGGCAATACGCAGTATTTT. Complete variable domain (other parts from reference TRBV7-9 and TRBJ2-3): DTGVSQNPRHKITKRGQNVTFRCDPISEHNRLYWYRQTLGQGPEFLTYFQNEAQLEKSRLLSDRFSAERPKGSFSTLEIQRTEQGDSAMYLCASSLAGTVGNTQYFGPGTRLTVL.

Within the sample, this clonotype is medium-sized (0.01 to 0.1%). Written as DNA, the CDR3 is TGTGCCAGCAGTTTTCGTATGAGCAATCAGCCCCAGCATTTT. Protein product: CASSFRMSNQPQHF. The chain is built from TRBV28 and TRBJ1-5; D not certain. CDR3 length: 14 amino acids. V dropped 3 bases and J dropped 1 base, with 7 bases sitting between them. Germline CDR1 and CDR2: MDHEN and SYDVKM. Complete variable domain (other parts from reference TRBV28 and TRBJ1-5): DVKVTQSSRYLVKRTGEKVFLECVQDMDHENMFWYRQDPGLGLRLIYFSYDVKMKEKGDIPEGYSVSREKKERFSLILESASTNQTSMYLCASSFRMSNQPQHFGDGTRLSIL.

This clonotype was detected a few times. The rearrangement joins TRBV6-1 to TRBJ1-2, with 9 bases identical to TRBD1. The V gene's germline CDR1 is MNHNS and CDR2 SASEGT. This CDR3 is built from 15 residues. The junction had 10 bases not matched to a gene; V was cut back by 6 bases and J by 5 bases. CDR3 sequence reads: CASRDRGELAYGYTF. For the CDR3, the DNA is TGTGCCAGCAGGGACAGGGGAGAACTGGCTTATGGCTACACCTTC.